This TCR beta chain derives from a study of post-analysis software for immune sequencing data. General study findings and limits: Patients showed TRBV5-6, TRBV5-1 and TRBV20-1 among roughly 5 TRBV segments more frequent than in controls.

The CDR3 spans 16 residues. The V gene's germline CDR1 is SGHRS and CDR2 YFSETQ. The TCR beta cDNA libraries contained unique molecular identifiers. A single record per CDR3 protein comes from TCRdb applying MiXCR to the PCR reads. The sample includes more than 500,000 distinct CDR3 sequences, roughly 34% of them seen just once. In the case of this clonotype: Antigen unknown. An end of the junction differs from the germline gene, which may be a read error.

Material for sequencing was blood. The chain couples TRBV5-1 to TRBJ1-1; 9 nucleotides line up with TRBD1. The sequence came from a girl under 18 with multiple sclerosis. This CDR3 reads CANSFDRGKMTTEAFF. The CDR3 DNA is TGCGCCAACAGCTTTGACAGGGGGAAAATGACCACTGAAGCTTTCTTT.